The rows below give T cell receptor beta chains drawn from one sample of a study of breast tumors, draining lymph nodes, adjacent tissues. TCRdb used MiXCR to reprocess the multiplex PCR reads, holding one entry per CDR3 protein. The sample lists 45,000 to 65,000 distinct CDR3 sequences, 42% occurring once. The sequenced sample consisted of breast tumor tissue. These receptors were collected from a female donor with breast cancer. Some clones in this sample may be carry-over from other donors' samples. The CDR3 runs from the conserved cysteine through the conserved F or W. Each record gives: D gene, V gene, J gene, clone size, CDR3 protein, CDR3 DNA. D genes are given only for firm matches. Only some rows state a clone size, as once, few, many or a class for expanded clones.

>NA|TRBV7-2|TRBJ2-6|many
CASSRGPHTAGANVLTF
TGTGCCAGCAGTCGGGGACCCCATACTGCCGGGGCCAACGTCCTGACTTTC
>TRBD1|TRBV27|TRBJ2-1|NA
CASSFGTGDYNEQFF
TGTGCCAGCAGTTTCGGGACAGGGGACTACAATGAGCAGTTCTTC
>TRBD1|TRBV15|TRBJ2-2|once
CATSRGQGHTGELFF
TGTGCCACCAGCAGGGGACAGGGTCATACCGGGGAGCTGTTTTTT
>TRBD1|TRBV24-1|TRBJ1-6|NA
CAAGTGLGSPLHF
TGTGCCGCCGGGACAGGGTTAGGGTCACCCCTCCACTTT
>NA|TRBV28|TRBJ1-6|many
CASSGGKRNSPLHF
TGTGCCAGCTCTGGGGGGAAGAGGAATTCACCCCTCCACTTT
>NA|TRBV29-1|TRBJ1-2|NA
CSVDLQGRADGYTF
TGCAGCGTTGACCTCCAGGGCCGAGCGGATGGCTACACCTTC
>TRBD1|TRBV5-1|TRBJ2-7|many
CASRGTGGLSEQYF
TGCGCCAGCAGGGGAACAGGGGGTTTGAGCGAGCAGTACTTC
>NA|TRBV11-2|TRBJ1-1|NA
CASGVLTANTEAFF
TGTGCCAGCGGAGTATTGACGGCGAACACTGAAGCTTTCTTT
>NA|TRBV3-1|TRBJ1-4|NA
CASSHEGTNEELFF
TGTGCCAGCAGCCACGAAGGGACTAATGAAGAACTGTTTTTT
>NA|TRBV9|TRBJ2-5|many
CASSVAGGETQYF
TGTGCCAGCAGCGTAGCTGGAGGAGAGACCCAGTACTTC
>NA|TRBV7-2|TRBJ1-5|many
CASSQNTNQPQHF
TGTGCCAGCAGCCAAAATACAAATCAGCCCCAGCATTTT
>NA|TRBV6-2/TRBV6-3|TRBJ1-5|many
CASSNSNQPQHF
TGTGCCAGCTCAAATAGCAATCAGCCCCAGCATTTT
>TRBD2|TRBV5-8|TRBJ2-5|many
CASSFGWFSSGGEETQYF
TGTGCCAGCAGCTTCGGGTGGTTTTCCAGCGGGGGAGAGGAGACCCAGTACTTC
>NA|TRBV10-3|TRBJ2-7|many
CAISEFSYEQYF
TGTGCCATCAGTGAGTTTAGCTACGAGCAGTACTTC
>TRBD1|TRBV5-5|TRBJ2-3|many
CASSSLQGSRTDTQYF
TGTGCCAGCAGCTCGCTACAGGGGAGCCGCACAGATACGCAGTATTTT
>NA|TRBV11-1|TRBJ2-5|NA
CASNNRAEETQYF
TGTGCCAGCAACAACAGGGCCGAAGAGACCCAGTACTTC
>TRBD2|TRBV7-9|TRBJ2-3|medium-sized
CAIEAGGPTDTQYF
TGTGCCATAGAGGCGGGAGGGCCCACAGATACGCAGTATTTT
>NA|TRBV19|TRBJ2-1|NA
CASSTPPNEQFF
TGTGCCAGTAGTACACCACCCAATGAGCAGTTCTTC
>TRBD1|TRBV5-6|TRBJ2-2|many
CASSPDRDRANTGELFF
TGTGCCAGCAGCCCGGACAGGGATCGGGCGAACACCGGGGAGCTGTTTTTT
>TRBD2|TRBV9|TRBJ2-1|NA
CASSTGGYNEQFF
TGTGCCAGCAGCACGGGGGGCTACAATGAGCAGTTCTTC
>NA|TRBV20-1|TRBJ1-5|NA
CSALQRKETQHF
TGCAGTGCTTTACAACGCAAGGAGACCCAGCATTTT
>TRBD2|TRBV7-3|TRBJ2-1|NA
CASSHGTSAYNEQFF
TGTGCCAGCAGCCATGGGACTAGCGCCTACAATGAGCAGTTCTTC
>TRBD2|TRBV5-1|TRBJ2-1|NA
CASSFSLTSGRAVEQFF
TGCGCCAGCAGCTTCTCCTTGACTAGCGGGAGGGCCGTGGAGCAGTTCTTC
>TRBD1|TRBV7-6|TRBJ2-3|many
CASSFRQGQSTDTQYF
TGTGCCAGCAGCTTCCGACAGGGGCAGAGCACAGATACGCAGTATTTT
>TRBD1|TRBV5-5|TRBJ2-3|many
CASSSEGAADTQYF
TGTGCCAGCAGCTCCGAGGGGGCTGCAGATACGCAGTATTTT
>TRBD1|TRBV10-2|TRBJ2-7|NA
CASDSDRVTYEQYF
TGCGCCAGCGATAGCGACAGGGTAACCTACGAGCAGTACTTC
>TRBD2|TRBV20-1|TRBJ2-1|many
CSATLGARSLGRNEQFF
TGCAGTGCTACTCTCGGGGCCCGGTCTCTCGGGAGGAATGAGCAGTTCTTC
>TRBD1|TRBV7-2|TRBJ2-7|NA
CASSLVGTGSYEQYF
TGTGCCAGCAGCTTAGTCGGGACAGGGTCCTACGAGCAGTACTTC
>NA|TRBV7-6|TRBJ1-4|many
CASSSTTTNEKLFF
TGTGCCAGCAGCAGCACAACAACTAATGAAAAACTGTTTTTT
>NA|TRBV6-2/TRBV6-3|TRBJ2-3|many
CASSYWSGTTSTDTQYF
TGTGCCAGCAGTTACTGGTCGGGTACCACTAGCACAGATACGCAGTATTTT
>NA|TRBV27|TRBJ1-5|many
CASSGGLMRPQHF
TGTGCCAGCAGTGGGGGCTTGATGAGGCCCCAGCATTTT
>NA|TRBV20-1|TRBJ1-2|NA
CSASVPGDLTFYGYTF
TGCAGTGCTTCCGTCCCAGGGGACCTAACTTTCTATGGCTACACCTTC
>NA|TRBV6-5|TRBJ1-5|many
CASSEGPGQPQHF
TGTGCCAGCTCCGAGGGTCCGGGTCAGCCCCAGCATTTT
>NA|TRBV7-2|TRBJ1-1|many
CASSLGGEAFF
TGTGCCAGCAGCTTAGGGGGAGAAGCTTTCTTT
>TRBD1|TRBV12-5|TRBJ1-5|NA
CASGFAGTGRNQPQHF
TGTGCTAGTGGTTTCGCCGGGACAGGCCGCAATCAGCCCCAGCATTTT
>NA|TRBV3-1|TRBJ2-7|many
CASSQAGAVGEQYF
TGTGCCAGCAGCCAAGCGGGAGCGGTTGGCGAGCAGTACTTC
>TRBD2|TRBV9|TRBJ2-3|NA
CASSVVLAGEGEQYF
TGTGCCAGCAGCGTAGTACTAGCGGGAGAGGGTGAGCAGTATTTT
>NA|TRBV20-1|TRBJ1-2|NA
CSAPHDLAGGYTF
TGCAGTGCCCCGCACGATCTAGCGGGAGGCTACACCTTC
>NA|TRBV9|TRBJ2-1|NA
CASSVEGPYNEQSF
TGTGCCAGCAGCGTAGAAGGCCCATACAATGAGCAGTCCTTC
>TRBD1|TRBV7-3|TRBJ2-5|NA
CASSLTGTGDFGGQETQYF
TGTGCCAGCAGCTTAACCGGGACAGGGGATTTCGGGGGCCAAGAGACCCAGTACTTC
>NA|TRBV7-3|TRBJ2-1|NA
CSSRTSGGDNEQFF
TGTTCCAGCCGCACCTCAGGAGGGGACAATGAGCAGTTCTTC
>NA|TRBV7-2|TRBJ2-2|many
CAGSGTQYTGELFF
TGTGCCGGATCCGGGACACAATACACCGGGGAGCTGTTTTTT
>TRBD1|TRBV11-3|TRBJ2-1|NA
CASSPGQGKYNEQFF
TGTGCCAGCAGCCCCGGACAGGGTAAATACAATGAGCAGTTCTTC
>NA|TRBV7-8|TRBJ2-7|many
CASSPGSGTYEQYF
TGTGCCAGCAGCCCCGGCTCAGGAACCTACGAGCAGTACTTC
>NA|TRBV9|TRBJ2-1|NA
CASSLTGGTKISYNEQFF
TGTGCCAGCAGCCTTACAGGGGGGACTAAGATCTCCTACAATGAGCAGTTCTTC
>TRBD1|TRBV20-1|TRBJ1-1|NA
CSARDYSGTGSIEITEAFF
TGCAGTGCTAGAGACTACTCCGGGACAGGTTCTATCGAGATCACTGAAGCTTTCTTT
>NA|TRBV2|TRBJ2-1|NA
CASSELGDYNEQFF
TGTGCCAGCAGTGAACTAGGGGACTACAATGAGCAGTTCTTC
>NA|TRBV20-1|TRBJ1-4|many
CSARLWDGEKLFF
TGCAGTGCTAGACTGTGGGACGGTGAAAAACTGTTTTTT
>NA|TRBV28|TRBJ1-4|many
CASSFATNEKLFF
TGTGCCAGCAGTTTTGCAACTAATGAAAAACTGTTTTTT
>NA|TRBV5-1|TRBJ1-4|NA
CASSLVGGDNEKLFF
TGCGCCAGCAGCCTGGTTGGGGGGGACAATGAAAAACTGTTTTTT
>NA|TRBV4-3|TRBJ2-1|NA
CASSQDWAGNEQFF
TGCGCCAGCAGCCAAGATTGGGCCGGCAATGAGCAGTTCTTC
>TRBD2|TRBV10-3|TRBJ2-3|many
CAISSKGGTSTDTQYF
TGTGCCATCAGTAGCAAGGGAGGGACTAGCACAGATACGCAGTATTTT
>NA|TRBV2|TRBJ1-2|NA
CASCRGYSGYTF
TGTGCCAGCTGCCGGGGTTACAGTGGCTACACCTTC
>NA|TRBV20-1|TRBJ2-1|many
CSASRASEQFF
TGCAGTGCTAGTCGGGCTAGTGAGCAGTTCTTC